Below are 3 T cell receptor beta chains sequenced from a single sample in a study of response to subunit inactivated influenza vaccine. TCRdb used MiXCR to reprocess the RT-PCR reads, holding one entry per CDR3 protein. Here the sample spans some 640,000 distinct CDR3 sequences, around 14% being singletons. The sample was PBMCs from blood, taken 14 days before vaccination. Receptor source: a man aged 45 to 65 who received an inactivated influenza vaccine.

This clonotype was observed at least ten times. The chain joins TRBV10-3 to TRBJ2-7; TRBD1 is a possible D gene (6 bases). The CDR3 is made up of 14 amino acids. Germline loops: CDR1 ENHRY, CDR2 SYGVKD. The germline V and J ends were trimmed by 0 bases and 5 bases, with 11 bases remaining between them. This chain's CDR3 is CAISESRRGHEQYF. The CDR3 DNA is TGTGCCATCAGTGAGTCTCGCAGGGGCCACGAGCAGTACTTC.

The sample holds a few counts of this clonotype. The chain joins TRBV13 to TRBJ2-7, with 8 bases fitting TRBD2. Germline V CDR1 and CDR2: PRHDT, FYEKMQ (reference sequence). The trim removed 0 bases at V and 4 bases at J, leaving 5 bases unmatched. The length of the CDR3 is 15 residues. This chain's CDR3 is CASSLGSGSTYEQYF. The DNA of the CDR3 is TGTGCCAGCAGCTTAGGCAGCGGGAGCACGTACGAGCAGTACTTC.

This clonotype was seen a single time. The rearrangement links TRBV19 to TRBJ2-7; 7 positions agree with TRBD1. With 4 bases clipped from V and 3 bases from J, the junction kept 6 bases outside the gene matches. From germline, CDR1 is LNHDA and CDR2 SQIVND (reference sequence). The CDR3 totals 14 residues. For the CDR3, the DNA is TGTGCCAGTAGTACTCCGGGACAGTTCTACGAGCAGTACTTC. Its translation: CASSTPGQFYEQYF.